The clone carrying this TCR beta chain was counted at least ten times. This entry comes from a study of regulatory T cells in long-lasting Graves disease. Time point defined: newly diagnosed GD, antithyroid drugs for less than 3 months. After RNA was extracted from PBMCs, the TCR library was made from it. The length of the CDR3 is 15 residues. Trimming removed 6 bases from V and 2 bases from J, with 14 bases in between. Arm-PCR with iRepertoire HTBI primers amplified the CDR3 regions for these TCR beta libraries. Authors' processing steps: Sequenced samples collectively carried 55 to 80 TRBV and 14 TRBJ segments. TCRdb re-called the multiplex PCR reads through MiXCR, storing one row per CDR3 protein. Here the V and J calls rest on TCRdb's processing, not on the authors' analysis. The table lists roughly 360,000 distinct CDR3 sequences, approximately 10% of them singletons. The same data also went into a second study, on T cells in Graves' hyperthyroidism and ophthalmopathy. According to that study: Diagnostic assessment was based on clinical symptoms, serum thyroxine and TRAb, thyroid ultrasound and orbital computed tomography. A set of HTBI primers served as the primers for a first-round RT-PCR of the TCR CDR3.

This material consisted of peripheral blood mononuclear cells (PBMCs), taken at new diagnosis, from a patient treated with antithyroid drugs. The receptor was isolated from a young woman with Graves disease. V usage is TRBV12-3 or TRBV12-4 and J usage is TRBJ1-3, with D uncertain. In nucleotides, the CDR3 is TGTGCCAGCAGAACGGACGTTCAAGCTGGAAACACCATATATTTT. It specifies CASRTDVQAGNTIYF.